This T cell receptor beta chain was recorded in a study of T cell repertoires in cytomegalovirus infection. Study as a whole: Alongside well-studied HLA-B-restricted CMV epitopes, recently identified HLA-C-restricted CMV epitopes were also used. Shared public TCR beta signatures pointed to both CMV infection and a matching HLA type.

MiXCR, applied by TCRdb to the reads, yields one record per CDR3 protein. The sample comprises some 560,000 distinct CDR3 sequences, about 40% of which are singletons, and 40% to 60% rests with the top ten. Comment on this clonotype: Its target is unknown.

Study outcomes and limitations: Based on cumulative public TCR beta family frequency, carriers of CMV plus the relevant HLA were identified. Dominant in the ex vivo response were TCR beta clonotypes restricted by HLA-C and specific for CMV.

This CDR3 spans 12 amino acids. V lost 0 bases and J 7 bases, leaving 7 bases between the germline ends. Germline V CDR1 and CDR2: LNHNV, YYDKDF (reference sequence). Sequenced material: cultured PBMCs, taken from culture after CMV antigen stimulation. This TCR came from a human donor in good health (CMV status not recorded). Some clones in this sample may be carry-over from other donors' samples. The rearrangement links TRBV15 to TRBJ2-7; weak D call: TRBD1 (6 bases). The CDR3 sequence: CATSRERGEQYF. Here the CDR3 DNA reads TGTGCCACCAGCAGAGAAAGGGGGGAGCAGTACTTC.